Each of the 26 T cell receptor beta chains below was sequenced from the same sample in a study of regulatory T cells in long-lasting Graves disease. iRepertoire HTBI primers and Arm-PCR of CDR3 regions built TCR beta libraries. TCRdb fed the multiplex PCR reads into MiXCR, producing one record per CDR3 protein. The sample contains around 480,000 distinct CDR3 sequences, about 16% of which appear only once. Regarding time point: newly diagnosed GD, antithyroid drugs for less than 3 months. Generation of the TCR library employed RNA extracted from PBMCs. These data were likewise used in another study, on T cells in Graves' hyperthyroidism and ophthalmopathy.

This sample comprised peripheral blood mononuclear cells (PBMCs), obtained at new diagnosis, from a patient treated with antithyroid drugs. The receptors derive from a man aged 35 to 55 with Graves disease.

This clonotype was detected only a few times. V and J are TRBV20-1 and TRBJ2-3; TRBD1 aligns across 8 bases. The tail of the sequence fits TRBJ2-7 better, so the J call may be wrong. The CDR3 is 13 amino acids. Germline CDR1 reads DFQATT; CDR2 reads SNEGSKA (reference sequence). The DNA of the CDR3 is TGCAGTGCTAACGGACAGGGCGTCTACGAGCAGTACTTC. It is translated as CSANGQGVYEQYF.

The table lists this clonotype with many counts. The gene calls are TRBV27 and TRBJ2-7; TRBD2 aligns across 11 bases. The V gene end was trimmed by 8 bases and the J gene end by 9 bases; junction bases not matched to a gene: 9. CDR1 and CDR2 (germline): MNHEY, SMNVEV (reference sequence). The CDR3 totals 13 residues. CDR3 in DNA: TGTGCCAGCCAAACGACTAGCGGGAACCCGCAGTACTTC. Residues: CASQTTSGNPQYF.

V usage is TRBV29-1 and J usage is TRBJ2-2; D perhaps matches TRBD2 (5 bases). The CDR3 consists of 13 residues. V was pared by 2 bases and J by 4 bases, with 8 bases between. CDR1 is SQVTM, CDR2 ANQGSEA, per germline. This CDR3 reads CSVERESTGELFF. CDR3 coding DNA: TGCAGCGTTGAAAGGGAGTCCACCGGGGAGCTGTTTTTT.

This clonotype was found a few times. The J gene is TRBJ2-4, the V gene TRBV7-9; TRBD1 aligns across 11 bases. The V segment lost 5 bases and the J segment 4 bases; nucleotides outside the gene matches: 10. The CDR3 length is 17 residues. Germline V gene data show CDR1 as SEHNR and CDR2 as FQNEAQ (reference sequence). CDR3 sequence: CASSGRTGGFLKNIQYF. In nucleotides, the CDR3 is TGTGCCAGCAGCGGGCGGACAGGGGGCTTTCTGAAAAACATTCAGTACTTC.

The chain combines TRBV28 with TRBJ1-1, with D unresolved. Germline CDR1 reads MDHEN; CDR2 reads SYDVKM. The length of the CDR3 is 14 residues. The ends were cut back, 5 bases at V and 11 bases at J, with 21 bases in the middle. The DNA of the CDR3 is TGTGCCAGCAGTCCCCGGACCCCTCTGGTGGGGGCTTTCTTT. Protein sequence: CASSPRTPLVGAFF. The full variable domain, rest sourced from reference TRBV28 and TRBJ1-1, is DVKVTQSSRYLVKRTGEKVFLECVQDMDHENMFWYRQDPGLGLRLIYFSYDVKMKEKGDIPEGYSVSREKKERFSLILESASTNQTSMYLCASSPRTPLVGAFFGQGTRLTVV.

The CDR3 sequence is CASSSRQGGGEKLFF. The CDR3 nucleotides read TGCGCCAGCAGCTCTCGACAGGGAGGGGGTGAAAAACTGTTTTTT. The J gene is TRBJ1-4, the V gene TRBV5-1; the match to TRBD1 covers 7 bases. The CDR3 extends over 15 amino acids. In germline, CDR1 is SGHRS, CDR2 YFSETQ. Losses at the gene ends were 3 bases for V and 7 bases for J; bases not matched to a gene: 9.

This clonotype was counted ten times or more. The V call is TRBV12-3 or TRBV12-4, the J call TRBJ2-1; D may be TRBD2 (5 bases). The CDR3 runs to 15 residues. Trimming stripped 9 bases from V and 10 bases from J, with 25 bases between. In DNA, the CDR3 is TGTGCCAGTCGACTAAACATAGTATCCCTGGGGGAGCAGTTCTTC. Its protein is CASRLNIVSLGEQFF.

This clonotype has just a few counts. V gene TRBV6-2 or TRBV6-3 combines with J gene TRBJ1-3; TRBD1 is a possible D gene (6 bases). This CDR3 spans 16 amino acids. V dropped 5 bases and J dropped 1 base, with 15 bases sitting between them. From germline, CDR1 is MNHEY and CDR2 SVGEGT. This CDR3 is CASSRKKQGSGNTIYF. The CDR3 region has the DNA TGTGCCAGCAGTCGGAAAAAACAGGGATCTGGAAACACCATATATTTT.

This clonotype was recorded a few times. In DNA form, the CDR3 reads TGTGCCAGCACCGAAAAGTTCTACGAGCAGTACTTC. Its protein product is CASTEKFYEQYF. V is TRBV2 and J is TRBJ2-7; D not resolved. V was clipped by 7 bases and J by 3 bases, with 10 bases between them. The germline CDR1 and CDR2 sequences are SNHLY and FYNNEI. The length of the CDR3 is 12 residues.

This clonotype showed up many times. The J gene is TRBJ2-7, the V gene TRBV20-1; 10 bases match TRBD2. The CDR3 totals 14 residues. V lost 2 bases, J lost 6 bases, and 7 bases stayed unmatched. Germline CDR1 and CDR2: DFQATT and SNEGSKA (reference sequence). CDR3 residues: CSARPGASGSEQYF. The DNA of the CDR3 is TGCAGTGCTAGACCTGGCGCTAGCGGGAGCGAGCAGTACTTC.

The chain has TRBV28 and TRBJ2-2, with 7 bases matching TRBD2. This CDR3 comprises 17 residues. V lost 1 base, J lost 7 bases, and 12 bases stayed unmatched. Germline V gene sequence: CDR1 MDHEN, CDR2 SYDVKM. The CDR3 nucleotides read TGTGCCAGCAGTTTATTGGCGGGAGTGATAGAGAGCGGGGAGCTGTTTTTT. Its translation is CASSLLAGVIESGELFF.

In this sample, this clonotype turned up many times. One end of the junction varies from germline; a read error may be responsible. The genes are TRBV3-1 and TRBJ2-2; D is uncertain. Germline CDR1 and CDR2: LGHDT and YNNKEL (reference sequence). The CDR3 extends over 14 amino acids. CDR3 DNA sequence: TGCGCCAGCAGCCAAGTTAGCAACACCGGGGAGCTGTTTTTT. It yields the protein CASSQVSNTGELFF.

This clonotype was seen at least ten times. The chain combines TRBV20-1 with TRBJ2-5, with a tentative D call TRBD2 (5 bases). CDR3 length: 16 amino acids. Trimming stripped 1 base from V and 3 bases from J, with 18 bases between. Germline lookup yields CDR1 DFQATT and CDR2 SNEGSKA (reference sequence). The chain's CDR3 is CSARAPRREREETQYF. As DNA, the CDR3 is TGCAGTGCTAGAGCCCCCCGAAGGGAGAGGGAAGAGACCCAGTACTTC.

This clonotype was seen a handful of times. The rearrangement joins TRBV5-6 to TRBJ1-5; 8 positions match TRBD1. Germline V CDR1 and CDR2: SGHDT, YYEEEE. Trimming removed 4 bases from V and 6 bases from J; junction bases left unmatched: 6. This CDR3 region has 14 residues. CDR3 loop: CASSGQGSRQPQHF. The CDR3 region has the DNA TGTGCCAGCAGCGGACAGGGCAGCCGTCAGCCCCAGCATTTT.

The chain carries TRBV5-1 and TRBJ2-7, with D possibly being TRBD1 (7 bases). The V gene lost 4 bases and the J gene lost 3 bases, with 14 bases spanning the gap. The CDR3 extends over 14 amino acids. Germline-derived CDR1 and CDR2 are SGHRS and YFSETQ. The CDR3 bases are TGCGCCAGCAGCGCGGGACAGCCGAACTACGAGCAGTACTTC. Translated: CASSAGQPNYEQYF.

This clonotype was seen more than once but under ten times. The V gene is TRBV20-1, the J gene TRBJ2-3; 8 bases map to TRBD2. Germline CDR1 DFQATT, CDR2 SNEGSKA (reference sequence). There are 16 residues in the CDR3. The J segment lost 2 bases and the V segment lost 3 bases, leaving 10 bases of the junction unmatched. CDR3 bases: TGCAGTGCTAGTACCGTACTAGCGGACCTCACAGATACGCAGTATTTT. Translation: CSASTVLADLTDTQYF.

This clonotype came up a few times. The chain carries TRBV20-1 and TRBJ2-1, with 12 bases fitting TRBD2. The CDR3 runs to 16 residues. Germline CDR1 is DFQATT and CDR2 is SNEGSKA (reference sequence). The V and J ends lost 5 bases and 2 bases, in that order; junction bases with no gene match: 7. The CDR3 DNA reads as TGCAGTGCTCCAAACCCTAGCGGGAGGGCCTACAATGAGCAGTTCTTC. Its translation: CSAPNPSGRAYNEQFF.

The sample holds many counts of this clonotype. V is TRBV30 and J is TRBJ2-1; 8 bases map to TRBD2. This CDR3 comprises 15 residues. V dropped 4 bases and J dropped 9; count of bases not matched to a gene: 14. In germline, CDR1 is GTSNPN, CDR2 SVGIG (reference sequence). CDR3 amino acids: CAWTLALSGKGEQFF. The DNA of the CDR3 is TGTGCCTGGACCTTAGCCCTTAGCGGGAAGGGTGAGCAGTTCTTC.

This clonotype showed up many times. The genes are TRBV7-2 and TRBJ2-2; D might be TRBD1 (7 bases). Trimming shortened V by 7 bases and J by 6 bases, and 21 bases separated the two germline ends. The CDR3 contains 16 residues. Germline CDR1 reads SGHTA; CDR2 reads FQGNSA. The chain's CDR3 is CASTKPGTERAGELFF. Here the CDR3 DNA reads TGTGCCAGCACCAAACCAGGGACAGAGCGGGCCGGGGAGCTGTTTTTT.

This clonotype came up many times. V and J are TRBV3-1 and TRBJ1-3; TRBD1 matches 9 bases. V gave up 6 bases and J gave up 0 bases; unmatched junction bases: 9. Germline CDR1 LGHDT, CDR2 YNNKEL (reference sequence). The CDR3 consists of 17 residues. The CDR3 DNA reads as TGTGCCAGCAGTCGTACCGGGACAGGGAGCTCTGGAAACACCATATATTTT. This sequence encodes CASSRTGTGSSGNTIYF.

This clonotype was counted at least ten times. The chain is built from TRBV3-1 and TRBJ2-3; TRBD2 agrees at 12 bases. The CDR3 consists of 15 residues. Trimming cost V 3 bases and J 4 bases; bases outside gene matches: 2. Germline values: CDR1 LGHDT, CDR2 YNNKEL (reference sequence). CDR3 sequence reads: CASSHTSGGSDTQYF. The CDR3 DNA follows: TGTGCCAGCAGCCACACTAGCGGGGGGTCAGATACGCAGTATTTT.

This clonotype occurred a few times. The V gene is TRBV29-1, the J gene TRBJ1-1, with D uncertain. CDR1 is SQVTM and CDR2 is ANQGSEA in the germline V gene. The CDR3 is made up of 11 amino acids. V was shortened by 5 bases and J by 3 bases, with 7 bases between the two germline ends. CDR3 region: CSVRRDTEAFF. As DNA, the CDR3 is TGCAGCGTTCGACGGGACACTGAAGCTTTCTTT.

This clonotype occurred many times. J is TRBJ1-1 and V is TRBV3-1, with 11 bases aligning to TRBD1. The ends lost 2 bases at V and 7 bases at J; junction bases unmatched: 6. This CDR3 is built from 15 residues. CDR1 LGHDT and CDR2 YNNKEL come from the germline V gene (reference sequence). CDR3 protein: CASSQLDRGPNEAFF. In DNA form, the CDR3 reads TGTGCCAGCAGCCAACTGGACAGGGGGCCGAATGAAGCTTTCTTT.

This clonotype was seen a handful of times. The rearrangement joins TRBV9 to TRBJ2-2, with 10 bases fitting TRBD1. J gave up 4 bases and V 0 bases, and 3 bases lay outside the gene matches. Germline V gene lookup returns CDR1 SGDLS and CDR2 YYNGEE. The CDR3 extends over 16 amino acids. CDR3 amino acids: CASSVVRTGGTGELFF. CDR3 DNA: TGTGCCAGCAGCGTAGTAAGGACAGGGGGCACCGGGGAGCTGTTTTTT.

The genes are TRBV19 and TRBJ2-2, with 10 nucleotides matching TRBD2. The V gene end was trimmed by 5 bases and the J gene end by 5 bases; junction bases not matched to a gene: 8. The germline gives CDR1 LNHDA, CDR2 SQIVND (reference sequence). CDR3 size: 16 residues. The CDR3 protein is CASSLGLAARTGELFF. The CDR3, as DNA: TGTGCCAGTAGTCTAGGACTAGCGGCGAGGACCGGGGAGCTGTTTTTT.

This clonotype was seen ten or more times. CDR3 protein: CASSLRGNGEQYF. The CDR3 DNA is TGTGCCAGCAGTCTCCGGGGGAACGGCGAGCAGTACTTC. The rearrangement links TRBV12-3 or TRBV12-4 to TRBJ2-7, with a weak D call TRBD2 (6 bases). V lost 5 bases and J 6 bases, leaving 14 bases between the germline ends. The CDR3 extends over 13 amino acids.